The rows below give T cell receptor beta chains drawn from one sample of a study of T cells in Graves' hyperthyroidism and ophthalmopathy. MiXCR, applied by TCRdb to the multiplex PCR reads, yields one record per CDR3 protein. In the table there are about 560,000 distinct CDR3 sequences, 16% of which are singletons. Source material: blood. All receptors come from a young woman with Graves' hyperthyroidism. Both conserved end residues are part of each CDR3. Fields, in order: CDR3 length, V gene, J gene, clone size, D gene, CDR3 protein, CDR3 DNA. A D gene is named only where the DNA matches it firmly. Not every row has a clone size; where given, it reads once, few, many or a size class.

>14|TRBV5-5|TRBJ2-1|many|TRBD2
CASSLNGGANEQFF
TGTGCCAGCAGCTTGAACGGGGGGGCTAATGAGCAGTTCTTC
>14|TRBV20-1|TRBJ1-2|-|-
CSAPKGANYYGYTF
TGCAGTGCCCCCAAGGGAGCTAACTACTATGGCTACACCTTC
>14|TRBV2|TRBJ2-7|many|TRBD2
CASKGLAGNYEQYF
TGTGCCAGCAAGGGACTAGCGGGAAACTACGAGCAGTACTTC
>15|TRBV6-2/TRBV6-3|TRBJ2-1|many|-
CASRESGGSYNEQFF
TGTGCCAGCAGGGAATCAGGGGGGTCCTACAATGAGCAGTTCTTC
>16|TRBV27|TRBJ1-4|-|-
CASSLTGTPYNEKLFF
TGTGCCAGCAGTTTAACCGGGACCCCATATAATGAAAAACTGTTTTTT
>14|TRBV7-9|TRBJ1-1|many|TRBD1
CASSSQQGWAEAFF
TGTGCCAGCAGCTCACAACAGGGGTGGGCTGAAGCTTTCTTT
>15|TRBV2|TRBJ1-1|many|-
CASSEALRLNTEAFF
TGTGCCAGCAGTGAAGCGCTTCGGTTGAACACTGAAGCTTTCTTT
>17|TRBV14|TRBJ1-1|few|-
CASSQASGRQRNTEAFF
TGTGCCAGCAGCCAAGCATCGGGTCGACAGCGGAACACTGAAGCTTTCTTT
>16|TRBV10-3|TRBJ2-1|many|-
CAISVEGGATYNEQFF
TGTGCCATCAGTGTGGAGGGGGGGGCGACCTACAATGAGCAGTTCTTC
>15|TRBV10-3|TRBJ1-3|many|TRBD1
CAIRKQTGGRNTIYF
TGTGCCATCCGGAAACAGACAGGGGGAAGAAACACCATATATTTT
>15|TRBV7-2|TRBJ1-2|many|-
CASRSIGGGGYGYTF
TGTGCCAGCAGATCAATAGGGGGAGGCGGCTATGGCTACACCTTC